Here is one T cell receptor (beta chain) with its context. The sample is drawn from a study of lymphopenia after photon versus proton radiotherapy. Method: immunoSEQ multiplex PCR; TCRdb's copy keeps in-frame clones and lacks some. Of approximately 20,000 clones in the sample, 80% to 95% were seen once. V was pared by 0 bases and J by 4 bases, with 13 bases of the junction left unmatched. Germline V CDR1 and CDR2: SGHTA, FQGNSA. The CDR3 extends over 19 amino acids. The sequence came from a man aged 55 to 69 with pancreatic cancer. This chain uses TRBV7-2 with TRBJ1-2; 11 positions agree with TRBD1. The sample in question was peripheral blood, obtained from a patient treated with photon-based radiotherapy. The CDR3 DNA sequence: TGTGCCAGCAGCTTAGCCAGCGGAGGACAGGGGGCAAAAATCTATGGCTACACCTTC. This sequence encodes CASSLASGGQGAKIYGYTF.